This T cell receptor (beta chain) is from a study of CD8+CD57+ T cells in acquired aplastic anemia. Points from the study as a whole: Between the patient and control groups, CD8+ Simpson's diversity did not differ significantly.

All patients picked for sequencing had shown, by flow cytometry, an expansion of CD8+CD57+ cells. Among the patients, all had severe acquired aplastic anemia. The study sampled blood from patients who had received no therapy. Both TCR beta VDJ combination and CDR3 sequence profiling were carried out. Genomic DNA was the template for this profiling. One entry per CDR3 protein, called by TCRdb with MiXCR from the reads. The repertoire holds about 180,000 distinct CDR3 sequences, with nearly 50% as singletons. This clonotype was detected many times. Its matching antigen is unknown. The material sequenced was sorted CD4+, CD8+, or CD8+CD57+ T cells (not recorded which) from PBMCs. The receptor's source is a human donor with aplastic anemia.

The CDR3 sequence: CASSQGTGNYNEQFF. The CDR3 nucleotides are TGTGCCAGTAGTCAAGGGACAGGCAACTACAATGAGCAGTTCTTC. This chain connects TRBV19 to TRBJ2-1, with 8 nucleotides matching TRBD1. V shed 5 bases, J shed 3 bases, and the junction held 6 bases outside the gene matches. Looked up from germline, CDR1 is LNHDA and CDR2 is SQIVND (reference sequence). The CDR3 sequence is 15 residues long.